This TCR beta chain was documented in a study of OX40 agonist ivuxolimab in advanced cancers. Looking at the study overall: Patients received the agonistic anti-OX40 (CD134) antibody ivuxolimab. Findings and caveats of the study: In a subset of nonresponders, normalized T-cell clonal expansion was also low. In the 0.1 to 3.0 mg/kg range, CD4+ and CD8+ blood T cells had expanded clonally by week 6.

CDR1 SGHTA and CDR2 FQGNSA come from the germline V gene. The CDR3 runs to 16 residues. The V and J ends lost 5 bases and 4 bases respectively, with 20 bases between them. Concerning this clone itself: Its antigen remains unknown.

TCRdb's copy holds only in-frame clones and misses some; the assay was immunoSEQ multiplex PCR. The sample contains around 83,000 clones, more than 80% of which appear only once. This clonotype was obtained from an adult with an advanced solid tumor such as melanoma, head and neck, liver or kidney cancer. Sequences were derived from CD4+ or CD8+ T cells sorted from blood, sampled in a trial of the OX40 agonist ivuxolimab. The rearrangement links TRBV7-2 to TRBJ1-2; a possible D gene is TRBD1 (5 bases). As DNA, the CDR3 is TGTGCCAGCAGCCCCGCTACGGGGGGTTCAATCTATGGCTACACCTTC. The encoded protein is CASSPATGGSIYGYTF.